Listed here are 31 T cell receptor beta chains from one sample, sequenced in a study of CD8 T cells in ankylosing spondylitis. One entry per CDR3 protein results from TCRdb running MiXCR on the 5' RACE reads. The data contain 150,000 or so distinct CDR3 sequences, 11% of them singletons. The specimen was blood, either unsorted or a sorted T cell fraction (not recorded which). The receptor set was obtained from a male donor with ankylosing spondylitis or in good health (not recorded which).

This clonotype was counted between two and nine times. The chain recombines TRBV7-9 with TRBJ2-1; 8 positions match TRBD1. CDR1 and CDR2 from the germline V gene are SEHNR and FQNEAQ (reference sequence). V lost 5 bases and J lost 6; bases outside the gene matches: 9. The CDR3 is 15 residues long. The CDR3, as DNA: TGTGCCAGCAGCGGCAGGGGGCCCGAAGGCAATGAGCAGTTCTTC. It is translated as CASSGRGPEGNEQFF.

This clonotype was detected ten times or more. This chain links TRBV6-2 or TRBV6-3 with TRBJ2-7; D perhaps matches TRBD2 (5 bases). The CDR3 spans 12 residues. With 5 bases removed from V and 3 bases from J, the gap between germline ends came to 8 bases. Per the germline V gene, CDR1 is MNHEY and CDR2 is SVGEGT. CDR3 in amino acids: CASSHGGYEQYF. The CDR3 DNA sequence: TGTGCCAGCAGTCACGGAGGCTACGAGCAGTACTTC.

The V gene is TRBV20-1, the J gene TRBJ1-1, with unresolved D. From germline, CDR1 is DFQATT and CDR2 SNEGSKA (reference sequence). This CDR3 contains 17 residues. V was clipped by 1 base and J by 4 bases, with 22 bases between them. The CDR3 DNA sequence: TGCAGTGCTAGAGCCGGACTACTTCCTCCCCGGGGCACTGAAGCTTTCTTT. Translating it yields CSARAGLLPPRGTEAFF.

The chain uses TRBV12-3 or TRBV12-4 and TRBJ2-1; D uncertain. V gave up 3 bases and J gave up 6 bases, with 15 bases separating them. This CDR3 contains 15 residues. CDR3 nucleotides: TGTGCCAGCAGTTTTAGTAGCTCGGTCATCAATGAGCAGTTCTTC. Its protein is CASSFSSSVINEQFF.

DNA of the CDR3: TGTGCCAGCAGCCCCGGGACAGGGGTCCAACTTGGGGGCAATCAGCCCCAGCATTTT. The encoded protein is CASSPGTGVQLGGNQPQHF. This rearrangement joins TRBV3-1 to TRBJ1-5; 10 positions agree with TRBD1. This CDR3 has 19 residues. Per the germline V gene, CDR1 is LGHDT and CDR2 is YNNKEL (reference sequence). The ends lost 4 bases at V and 2 bases at J; junction bases unmatched: 14.

V usage is TRBV6-2 or TRBV6-3 and J usage is TRBJ1-5; TRBD1 might be the D (6 bases). CDR1 and CDR2 from the germline V gene are MNHEY and SVGEGT. With 2 bases removed from V and 3 bases from J, the gap between germline ends came to 11 bases. The CDR3 runs 15 residues. The CDR3: CASSYPYRDNQPQHF. DNA for the CDR3: TGTGCCAGCAGTTACCCTTACAGGGACAATCAGCCCCAGCATTTT.

This clonotype was detected a few times. This chain links TRBV11-2 with TRBJ2-3; D remains ambiguous. The CDR3 is 17 amino acids. The germline gives CDR1 SGHAT, CDR2 FQNNGV. Between the trimmed V and J ends, which lost 2 bases and 0 bases, there was a span of 15 bases. CDR3 amino acids: CASSLTPVASSTDTQYF. The CDR3 bases are TGTGCCAGCAGCTTAACCCCAGTGGCGAGTAGCACAGATACGCAGTATTTT. Using reference TRBV11-2 and TRBJ2-3 for the parts outside the CDR3, the full variable domain is EAGVAQSPRYKIIEKRQSVAFWCNPISGHATLYWYQQILGQGPKLLIQFQNNGVVDDSQLPKDRFSAERLKGVDSTLKIQPAKLEDSAVYLCASSLTPVASSTDTQYFGPGTRLTVL.

The chain employs TRBV7-2 and TRBJ2-1; D unresolved. There are 12 residues in the CDR3. The germline V gene has CDR1 SGHTA and CDR2 FQGNSA. V was pared by 0 bases and J by 8 bases, with 5 bases between. In DNA, the CDR3 is TGTGCCAGCAGCTTAGCAGGGCATGAGCAGTTCTTC. Protein product: CASSLAGHEQFF.

This clonotype appeared many times. V and J are TRBV20-1 and TRBJ2-5; no definite D call. Per the germline V gene, CDR1 is DFQATT and CDR2 is SNEGSKA (reference sequence). This CDR3 is 13 amino acids long. V lost 0 bases to trimming and J lost 9 bases, with 14 bases between them. CDR3 loop: CSARDGIAQAQYF. The CDR3 region has the DNA TGCAGTGCTAGAGATGGTATCGCGCAGGCCCAGTACTTC.

This clonotype was seen at least ten times. The rearrangement uses TRBV29-1 and TRBJ2-1; 10 bases fit TRBD2. There are 14 residues in the CDR3. CDR1 and CDR2 from the germline V gene are SQVTM and ANQGSEA. V dropped 5 bases and J dropped 3; count of bases not matched to a gene: 4. The DNA of the CDR3 is TGCAGCGTTCTCACTAGCGGGGTCTACAATGAGCAGTTCTTC. It specifies CSVLTSGVYNEQFF.

The rearrangement joins TRBV27 to TRBJ1-2; TRBD1 aligns across 8 bases. CDR3 length: 16 amino acids. Trimming cost V 2 bases and J 8 bases; bases outside gene matches: 13. Per germline, CDR1 MNHEY and CDR2 SMNVEV (reference sequence). CDR3 protein: CASSLDRGGVFVGYTF. CDR3 DNA: TGTGCCAGCAGTTTAGACAGGGGAGGGGTTTTTGTGGGCTACACCTTC.

V is TRBV4-2 and J is TRBJ2-1; D is unresolved. V lost 0 bases, J lost 0 bases, and 15 bases lay in between. This CDR3 contains 18 residues. The germline gives CDR1 LGHNA, CDR2 YNFKEQ. The CDR3 protein is CASSQEVWAVTSYNEQFF. In nucleotides, the CDR3 is TGTGCCAGCAGCCAAGAGGTGTGGGCGGTAACCTCCTACAATGAGCAGTTCTTC.

This clonotype was detected ten times or more. This chain joins TRBV19 and TRBJ2-3; 10 nucleotides line up with TRBD2. The CDR3 is 15 residues long. The junction had 7 bases not matched to a gene; V was cut back by 8 bases and J by 2 bases. The germline gives CDR1 LNHDA, CDR2 SQIVND (reference sequence). The CDR3 bases are TGTGCCAGTTCGCCGGGACTAGCGATCACAGATACGCAGTATTTT. Its protein product is CASSPGLAITDTQYF.

This clonotype was observed a few times. This chain connects TRBV5-1 to TRBJ2-5; D may correspond to TRBD1 or TRBD2 (5 bases each). V lost 4 bases, J lost 2 bases, and 9 bases lay in between. The CDR3 has 13 residues. Germline V gene sequence: CDR1 SGHRS, CDR2 YFSETQ. In nucleotides, the CDR3 is TGCGCCAGCAGCGTCGGGGCACAAGAGACCCAGTACTTC. This encodes CASSVGAQETQYF.

The gene calls are TRBV20-1 and TRBJ2-2, with a tentative D call TRBD2 (5 bases). V lost 8 bases and J lost 3, with 25 bases in between. The CDR3 covers 17 residues. CDR1 is DFQATT, CDR2 SNEGSKA, per germline (reference sequence). The CDR3 region has the DNA TGCAGTTTCTGGGGTCTAGCTGGAGGCGGGCACACCGGGGAGCTGTTTTTT. Encoded protein: CSFWGLAGGGHTGELFF.

The sample holds many counts of this clonotype. This sequence joins TRBV6-5 and TRBJ2-7; 14 nucleotides line up with TRBD2. CDR1 and CDR2 from the germline V gene are MNHEY and SVGAGI. The CDR3 sequence is 21 residues long. Trimming removed 7 bases from V and 4 bases from J; junction bases left unmatched: 24. CDR3 in amino acids: CASTLGGGLGTSGSQMYEQYF. The CDR3 DNA reads TGTGCCAGCACCCTGGGGGGGGGCCTCGGGACTAGCGGGAGTCAGATGTACGAGCAGTACTTC.

This clonotype was seen repeatedly, ten times or more. This rearrangement joins TRBV9 to TRBJ2-3; TRBD2 matches 10 bases. This CDR3 contains 14 residues. In germline, CDR1 is SGDLS, CDR2 YYNGEE. J gave up 4 bases and V 3 bases, and 2 bases lay outside the gene matches. This CDR3 is CASSAGLAADTQYF. DNA for the CDR3: TGTGCCAGCAGCGCCGGACTAGCGGCAGATACGCAGTATTTT.

The V gene is TRBV6-1, the J gene TRBJ2-5; the D is unclear. Trimming took 6 bases from V and 1 from J, leaving 12 bases between them. From germline, CDR1 is MNHNS and CDR2 SASEGT. The CDR3 covers 14 residues. Here the CDR3 reads CASRPSTTQETQYF. In DNA, the CDR3 is TGTGCCAGCAGGCCGAGTACGACCCAAGAGACCCAGTACTTC.

This clonotype has ten or more counts. The chain combines TRBV12-3 or TRBV12-4 with TRBJ2-7; D is ambiguous. V was cut by 5 bases and J by 4 bases, with 9 bases left in between. The CDR3 runs 12 residues. The CDR3, as DNA: TGTGCCAGCAGTAACCTACAGTACGAGCAGTACTTC. It encodes CASSNLQYEQYF.

This clonotype was counted ten times or more. J is TRBJ2-1 and V is TRBV4-2; D call uncertain. Deletions cut 0 bases from V and 3 bases from J, with 9 bases between. From germline, CDR1 is LGHNA and CDR2 YNFKEQ. The CDR3 length is 15 residues. The CDR3 loop is CASSQEPQNYNEQFF. DNA for the CDR3: TGTGCCAGCAGCCAAGAGCCACAGAACTACAATGAGCAGTTCTTC.

This clonotype was found many times. This chain links TRBV5-1 with TRBJ1-3; D ambiguous. The CDR3 is 17 residues long. Deletions cut 0 bases from V and 0 bases from J, with 13 bases between. CDR1 is SGHRS and CDR2 is YFSETQ in the germline V gene. CDR3 residues: CASSLDPEPTSGNTIYF. The DNA for the CDR3 is TGCGCCAGCAGCTTGGATCCGGAACCGACCTCTGGAAACACCATATATTTT.

This clonotype was counted between two and nine times. The chain employs TRBV12-3 or TRBV12-4 and TRBJ2-1; TRBD1 matches at 12 bases. This CDR3 comprises 15 residues. With 5 bases clipped from V and 10 bases from J, the junction kept 9 bases outside the gene matches. The CDR3 region has the DNA TGTGCCAGCAGTACCCGGGACAGGGGGCCAGCCGAGCAGTTCTTC. Amino acid sequence: CASSTRDRGPAEQFF.

The chain recombines TRBV19 with TRBJ2-2, with 8 bases fitting TRBD1. V dropped 1 base and J dropped 7; count of bases not matched to a gene: 5. CDR1 is LNHDA, CDR2 SQIVND, per germline (reference sequence). The CDR3 spans 15 residues. The CDR3: CASSIGPGGIGELFF. DNA for the CDR3: TGTGCCAGTAGTATAGGTCCAGGGGGCATCGGGGAGCTGTTTTTT.

This clonotype was detected a few times. The chain couples TRBV12-3 or TRBV12-4 to TRBJ1-2; perhaps TRBD1 as D (6 bases). CDR3 length: 14 residues. V shed 5 bases and J shed 5 bases, with 15 bases lying between them. The CDR3 region is CASSPGAAIYGYTF. CDR3 coding DNA: TGTGCCAGCAGTCCGGGGGCAGCTATTTATGGCTACACCTTC.

The chain links TRBV3-1 to TRBJ2-6; D is unclear. Germline assignment: CDR1 LGHDT and CDR2 YNNKEL (reference sequence). Trimming took off 4 bases at V and 4 bases at J, with 8 bases between the two ends. This CDR3 is 14 amino acids long. The CDR3 sequence: CASSLSVGANVLTF. The CDR3 coding sequence is TGTGCCAGCAGCCTCTCGGTCGGGGCCAACGTCCTGACTTTC.

This clonotype was recorded many times. The chain carries TRBV20-1 and TRBJ2-1; maybe TRBD1 (5 bases). Per germline, CDR1 DFQATT and CDR2 SNEGSKA (reference sequence). V gave up 3 bases and J gave up 9 bases, with 12 bases separating them. The CDR3 consists of 12 residues. CDR3 protein: CSARVGQGEQFF. The CDR3 region has the DNA TGCAGTGCTAGGGTGGGGCAGGGTGAGCAGTTCTTC.

This clonotype was counted only a few times. This chain connects TRBV3-1 to TRBJ2-2; D is uncertain. Germline lookup yields CDR1 LGHDT and CDR2 YNNKEL (reference sequence). V was cut by 1 base and J by 7 bases, with 10 bases left in between. The CDR3 is 14 amino acids. CDR3 amino acids: CASSQVFEGGELFF. The CDR3 bases are TGTGCCAGCAGCCAAGTATTCGAAGGCGGGGAGCTGTTTTTT.

The V and J genes are TRBV2 and TRBJ2-1, with 9 bases aligning to TRBD2. This CDR3 contains 15 residues. V was clipped by 6 bases and J by 8 bases; unmatched bases: 11. From germline, CDR1 is SNHLY and CDR2 FYNNEI. CDR3 sequence (DNA): TGTGCCAGCAGGCCCGGGACTAGCAGGGTCGATGAGCAGTTCTTC. Residues: CASRPGTSRVDEQFF. Full variable domain (missing parts from reference TRBV2 and TRBJ2-1): EPEVTQTPSHQVTQMGQEVILRCVPISNHLYFYWYRQILGQKVEFLVSFYNNEISEKSEIFDDQFSVERPDGSNFTLKIRSTKLEDSAMYFCASRPGTSRVDEQFFGPGTRLTVL.

At least ten counts were recorded for this clonotype. The J gene is TRBJ2-3, the V gene TRBV15; 8 bases map to TRBD2. This CDR3 spans 16 amino acids. The V gene end was trimmed by 1 base and the J gene end by 4 bases; junction bases not matched to a gene: 7. Looked up from germline, CDR1 is LNHNV and CDR2 is YYDKDF (reference sequence). CDR3 sequence (DNA): TGTGCCACCAGCAGAGCACTAGCGGCGGCCCCAGATACGCAGTATTTT. Amino acid sequence: CATSRALAAAPDTQYF.

This rearrangement joins TRBV27 to TRBJ1-5; TRBD1 matches at 7 bases. Germline V gene data show CDR1 as MNHEY and CDR2 as SMNVEV (reference sequence). The CDR3 length is 13 residues. The ends lost 7 bases at V and 5 bases at J; junction bases unmatched: 5. The CDR3, as DNA: TGTGCCAGCAAGACAGGGACGCATCAGCCCCAGCATTTT. This codes for CASKTGTHQPQHF.

There are a few counts of this clonotype. The rearrangement links TRBV10-1 to TRBJ2-3; D ambiguous. The CDR3 length is 16 residues. The V end lost 7 bases, the J end lost 4 bases, and 21 bases lay between the germline ends. CDR1 WNHNN and CDR2 SYGVQD come from the germline V gene (reference sequence). CDR3 nucleotides: TGCGCCAGCACCAACGACGGATCTGGATGGGCAGATACGCAGTATTTT. Protein sequence: CASTNDGSGWADTQYF.